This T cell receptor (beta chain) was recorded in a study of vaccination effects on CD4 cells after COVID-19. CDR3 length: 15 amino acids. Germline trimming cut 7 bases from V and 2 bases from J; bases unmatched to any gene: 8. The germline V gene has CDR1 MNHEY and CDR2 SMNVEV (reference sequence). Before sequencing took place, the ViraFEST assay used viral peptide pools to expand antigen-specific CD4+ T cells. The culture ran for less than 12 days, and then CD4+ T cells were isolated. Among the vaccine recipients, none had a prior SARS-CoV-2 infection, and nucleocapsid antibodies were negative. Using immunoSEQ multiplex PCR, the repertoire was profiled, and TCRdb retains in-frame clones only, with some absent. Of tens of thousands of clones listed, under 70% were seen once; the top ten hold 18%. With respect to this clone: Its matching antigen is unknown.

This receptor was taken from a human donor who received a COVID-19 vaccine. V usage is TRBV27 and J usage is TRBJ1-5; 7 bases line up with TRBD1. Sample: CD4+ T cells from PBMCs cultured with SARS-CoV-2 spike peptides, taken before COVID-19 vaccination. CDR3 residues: CASTTDRVGNQPQHF. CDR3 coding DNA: TGTGCCAGCACTACAGACAGGGTCGGCAATCAGCCCCAGCATTTT.